Listed below are T cell receptor beta chains from one sample, sequenced in a study of blood T cell repertoires in COVID-19. The table came from immunoSEQ multiplex PCR; TCRdb's copy has only in-frame clones and leaves some out. The repertoire holds roughly 95,000 clones, with almost 85% as singletons. Sequencing was done on a sample of peripheral blood. The origin of the receptors is a man aged 45-65 years with active or convalescent COVID-19. Each CDR3 is given with its conserved first and last residue. A D gene is named only where the DNA matches it firmly. The size field is filled for only some rows; it gives once, few, many or a size class.

V: TRBV30; size: -; J: TRBJ2-4; D: TRBD1; DNA: TGTGCCTGGAGCCGGGACAGGGACGGAACCAAAAACATTCAGTACTTC; CDR3: CAWSRDRDGTKNIQYF
V: TRBV19; size: few; J: TRBJ2-7; D: TRBD1; DNA: TGTGCCAGTAGCAGGACAGGGTCCTTGGAGCAGTACTTC; CDR3: CASSRTGSLEQYF
V: TRBV10-3; size: -; J: TRBJ1-5; D: TRBD1; DNA: TGTGCCATCAGTGCGGGACAGGGGGCGGCTCAGCCCCAGCATTTT; CDR3: CAISAGQGAAQPQHF
V: TRBV28; size: -; J: TRBJ1-5; D: -; DNA: TGTGCCAGCAGTTTATCTGACAGGTCTCGGCAGCCCCAGCATTTT; CDR3: CASSLSDRSRQPQHF
V: TRBV4-1; size: -; J: TRBJ2-1; D: TRBD2; DNA: TGCGCCAGCAGCCTCCTCAGGAGTAGCGGGAACCCTGGAAATGAGCAGTTCTTC; CDR3: CASSLLRSSGNPGNEQFF
V: TRBV25-1; size: -; J: TRBJ2-3; D: TRBD1; DNA: TGTGCCAGCAGTGAAACCGGGACAGGCAGCAGGTGGGCAGATACGCAGTATTTT; CDR3: CASSETGTGSRWADTQYF
V: TRBV4-1; size: -; J: TRBJ2-7; D: -; DNA: TGCGCCAGCAGCCAAACGCCCTGGGGGGATGAGCAGTACTTC; CDR3: CASSQTPWGDEQYF
V: TRBV2; size: -; J: TRBJ2-5; D: -; DNA: TGTGCCAGCAGTGGGGAGCCGGTAGAGACCCAGTACTTC; CDR3: CASSGEPVETQYF
V: TRBV28; size: -; J: TRBJ1-1; D: TRBD1; DNA: TGTGCCAGCAGTTTCGGACAGGGCAGTAGTTGGACTGAAGCTTTCTTT; CDR3: CASSFGQGSSWTEAFF
V: TRBV5-1; size: once; J: TRBJ2-5; D: TRBD2; DNA: TGCGCCAGCAGCTTGGAAGAGTGGGGGGGGATGGAGACCCAGTACTTC; CDR3: CASSLEEWGGMETQYF
V: TRBV4-1; size: -; J: TRBJ1-2; D: TRBD1; DNA: TGCGCCAGCAGCCAAGATAGGGACAGACTAAACTATGGCTACACCTTC; CDR3: CASSQDRDRLNYGYTF
V: TRBV5-1; size: -; J: TRBJ2-5; D: TRBD2; DNA: TGCGCCAGCAGCTTGGAACTAGCGGGGGGAAAAGAGACCCAGTACTTC; CDR3: CASSLELAGGKETQYF
V: TRBV6-2/TRBV6-3; size: -; J: TRBJ2-5; D: TRBD2; DNA: TGTGCCAGCAGTTACAATGAGCGGGGGGGCCCAGAGACCCAGTACTTC; CDR3: CASSYNERGGPETQYF
V: TRBV28; size: -; J: TRBJ2-3; D: -; DNA: TGTGCCAGCAGTTTAGCAGGCCCCAGCACAGATACGCAGTATTTT; CDR3: CASSLAGPSTDTQYF
V: TRBV5-1; size: -; J: TRBJ2-2; D: TRBD2; DNA: TGCGCCAGCAGCCCAAGGACTAGCACCACTGGCGGGGAGCTGTTTTTT; CDR3: CASSPRTSTTGGELFF
V: TRBV19; size: -; J: TRBJ2-5; D: -; DNA: TGTGCGGCGGGTCGAGAGACCCAGTACTTC; CDR3: CAAGRETQYF
V: TRBV9; size: -; J: TRBJ1-4; D: -; DNA: TGTGCCAGCAGCGTAGACCAGGAAGCAAAACTGTTTTTT; CDR3: CASSVDQEAKLFF
V: TRBV5-6; size: -; J: TRBJ2-5; D: -; DNA: TGTGCCAGCAGCTTGGTTGGGACACGGGAGACCCAGTACTTC; CDR3: CASSLVGTRETQYF
V: TRBV7-2; size: -; J: TRBJ1-1; D: -; DNA: TGTGCCAGCAGCTTAGGGAACAGCAACACTGAAGCTTTCTTT; CDR3: CASSLGNSNTEAFF
V: TRBV5-1; size: -; J: TRBJ2-1; D: TRBD2; DNA: TGCGCCAGCAGCTTGCTTCTGCTAGCGGGGGCGGCAGATGAGCAGTTCTTC; CDR3: CASSLLLLAGAADEQFF
V: TRBV5-1; size: -; J: TRBJ1-2; D: -; DNA: TGCGCCAGCAGCTCGTCCGGACAGAGCTCTAACTATGGCTACACCTTC; CDR3: CASSSSGQSSNYGYTF
V: TRBV6-5; size: -; J: TRBJ1-1; D: TRBD1; DNA: TGTGCCAGCAGTTTCGGACAGGGGAACACTGAAGCTTTCTTT; CDR3: CASSFGQGNTEAFF
V: TRBV28; size: -; J: TRBJ1-4; D: -; DNA: TGTGCCAGCAGTTTATCCGGGACTGCAACTAATGAAAAACTGTTTTTT; CDR3: CASSLSGTATNEKLFF
V: TRBV28; size: -; J: TRBJ2-7; D: TRBD2; DNA: TGTGCCAGCAGTTTAATAGCGGGGGGGCCTTACTACGAGCAGTACTTC; CDR3: CASSLIAGGPYYEQYF
V: TRBV19; size: -; J: TRBJ2-2; D: -; DNA: TGTGCCAGTAGTAGCCGGGTCGGAAACACCGGGGAGCTGTTTTTT; CDR3: CASSSRVGNTGELFF
V: TRBV9; size: -; J: TRBJ1-1; D: TRBD1; DNA: TGTGCCAGCAGCCCCCATACGGACAGGGGGAAAGAAGCTTTCTTT; CDR3: CASSPHTDRGKEAFF
V: TRBV13; size: -; J: TRBJ2-2; D: TRBD2; DNA: TGTGCCAGCAGCCTCGGACTAGCGGGGGGGACCCACACCGGGGAGCTGTTTTTT; CDR3: CASSLGLAGGTHTGELFF
V: TRBV10-3; size: many; J: TRBJ2-1; D: TRBD2; DNA: TGTGCCATCAGTACTAGCGGGGGCTCCTACAATGAGCAGTTCTTC; CDR3: CAISTSGGSYNEQFF
V: TRBV24-1; size: -; J: TRBJ1-4; D: -; DNA: TGTGCCACCAGTGATTTGTGGGAGGGAAAACTGTTTTTT; CDR3: CATSDLWEGKLFF
V: TRBV21-1; size: -; J: TRBJ2-3; D: -; DNA: TGTGCCAGCAGCGCCCGGGACAGGGGGCTTGGTGATACGCAGTATTTT; CDR3: CASSARDRGLGDTQYF
V: TRBV7-2; size: -; J: TRBJ1-2; D: -; DNA: TGTGCCAGCAGCTTGGGGAGGGCTCCCTATGGCTACACCTTC; CDR3: CASSLGRAPYGYTF
V: TRBV6-1; size: -; J: TRBJ1-5; D: -; DNA: TGTGCCAGCAGTGACAAGGTCGGGGTTAGCAATCAGCCCCAGCATTTT; CDR3: CASSDKVGVSNQPQHF
V: TRBV24-1; size: -; J: TRBJ2-1; D: -; DNA: TGTGCCACCAGTGCCACCCGGCCGCAGGGAGGTGAGCAGTTCTTC; CDR3: CATSATRPQGGEQFF